This section outlines one T cell receptor (beta chain) sequence together with its context. Being one base from a much bigger clone, this may be a read error. Looked up from germline, CDR1 is SGHTA and CDR2 is FQGNSA. This CDR3 region has 13 residues. One entry per CDR3 protein, called by TCRdb with MiXCR from the 5' RACE reads. The sample yields about 54,000 distinct CDR3 sequences, under 20% seen once. The sequenced sample consisted of naive CD4+ T cells sorted from blood. Subset specified: naive CD4+ T cells, CD4+CD45RA+CD25-. The V and J genes are TRBV7-2 and TRBJ2-7; D is uncertain. The sequence was obtained from a female donor with breast cancer. CDR3 loop: CASSLLQRYDQYF. The CDR3 region has the DNA TGTGCCAGCAGCTTACTTCAGCGTTACGATCAGTACTTC.